This TCR beta chain is from a study of OX40 agonist ivuxolimab in advanced cancers. As for the study in general: One hepatocellular carcinoma and a couple of cutaneous melanoma patients partially responded. Study observations and caveats: By week 6 at 0.1 to 3.0 mg/kg, blood CD4+ and CD8+ T cells had expanded clonally. Expanded peripheral T cell antigen specificity was not determined.

The protocol was immunoSEQ multiplex PCR, while the TCRdb copy is restricted to in-frame clones and leaves out a portion. The table has around 37,000 clones, roughly 76% seen once. Trimming took off 3 bases at V and 6 bases at J, with 12 bases between the two ends. This CDR3 contains 13 residues. Germline CDR1 and CDR2: LNHDA and SQIVND (reference sequence). In regard to this clone: As yet, its antigen is unknown.

On cycle 4 day 1 and cycle 7 day 1, as well as at baseline, blood was sampled. The chain joins TRBV19 to TRBJ2-7; TRBD2 is a possible D gene (5 bases). This TCR derives from an adult with an advanced solid tumor such as melanoma, head and neck, liver or kidney cancer. The specimen was CD4+ or CD8+ T cells sorted from blood, collected in a trial of the OX40 agonist ivuxolimab. CDR3 bases: TGTGCCAGTAGTATGGCCCTCGAGGGCGAGCAGTACTTC. Residues: CASSMALEGEQYF.